This T cell receptor beta chain was profiled in a study of T cell responses to AZD1222 COVID-19 vaccine. Turning to this clone: Its antigen is not known.

Germline-derived CDR1 and CDR2 are LNHDA and SQIVND (reference sequence). V trimming: 7 bases; J trimming: 3 bases; junction bases outside the gene matches: 5. The CDR3 length is 13 residues. The table came from immunoSEQ multiplex PCR; TCRdb's copy has only in-frame clones and leaves some out. The data show 150,000 to 200,000 clones, under 95% seen once. Regarding the study as a whole: Clonal diversity was possibly underestimated, and white British individuals and females predominated among donors. There were vaccine-associated CD4 TCRs across spike, dominant at 160-218 and 743-854. It was only after the peak T cell response that any repertoires were sampled. Epitopes outside B.1.351 and B.1.1.7 mutated regions reportedly drew nearly half of spike TCRs.

The material was peripheral blood, obtained 28 days after the second AZD1222 dose. This sequence originates from an adult who received the AZD1222 COVID-19 vaccine. The rearrangement links TRBV19 to TRBJ1-1; 7 bases are a match to TRBD1. DNA of the CDR3: TGTGCCAGTAAAATCGACAGGGACACTGAAGCTTTCTTT. Translated: CASKIDRDTEAFF. The full variable domain, with the rest looked up from reference TRBV19 and TRBJ1-1, is DGGITQSPKYLFRKEGQNVTLSCEQNLNHDAMYWYRQDPGQGLRLIYYSQIVNDFQKGDIAEGYSVSREKKESFPLTVTSAQKNPTAFYLCASKIDRDTEAFFGQGTRLTVV.